Listed here is a single T cell receptor (beta chain). The target of this receptor is not known. Nothing much larger sits one base from this clone, and base qualities are not available. In Seattle, one collaborating source enrolled patients while the infection was active and tracked those patients longitudinally over the course of disease. Each collaborating institution followed its own protocols to collect whole blood in K2EDTA tubes. For TCRbeta analysis, collaborators shipped samples as frozen whole blood, isolated PBMCs, or DNA extracted from either of those sample types. Its CDR3 holds 15 amino acids, cysteine through phenylalanine. Only CDR3 DNA remains: 45 bases, in frame from the first base. Sequences KGHDR (CDR1) and SFDVKD (CDR2) are obtained from the germline V gene. The V end gives up 4 bases and the J end 4 bases, leaving 7 bases in the junction not matched to a gene. This record comes from a study of blood T cell repertoires in COVID-19 (dated by TCRdb to 2018 to 2021). The study in broad terms: Samples from collaborators originated in the United States, Italy and Spain and spanned both the acute and convalescent phases of COVID-19. The dataset comprised deeply sampled blood TCRbeta repertoires from subjects exposed to, actively infected with, or recovered from COVID-19. A de-identified subject ID, COVID-19 status, age in years and sex were almost always included in the sample metadata. The material from the prospective study consisted of cDNA or gDNA derived from T cells, B-cell-depleted T cells, or PBMCs. Where available, HLA class I and class II types were obtained from metadata supplied by the sample provider rather than from assay-based typing. Samples were obtained from the ongoing ImmuneRACE study (first 160 participants) and from over 1,000 subjects provided by 6 global collaborators. A freely available public database, intended as a resource for researchers studying the immune response to SARS-CoV-2, is where the repertoires were released.

General findings and caveats noted by the study authors: How much clinical and demographic metadata was included differed by source and by participant, and the metadata was provided uncurated.

TCRbeta CDR3 regions were amplified from genomic DNA using the immunoSEQ Assay, a bias-controlled multiplex PCR. In the original analysis: Nucleated cell counts per sample were estimated from amplification of reference gene primers within the assay. Sequence reads were collapsed and filtered to measure the absolute abundance of every unique TCRbeta CDR3 rearrangement. Productive Simpson clonality was computed per sample as the square root of Simpson's diversity index over productive rearrangements. As stored in TCRdb, this immuneACCESS dataset retains in-frame rearrangements with V and J assigned. A fraction of the clones does not appear; measured against another copy, unresolved V genes explain less than half of the discrepancy, and the remainder lacks a known reason. V and J calls plus clone size are reproduced from that table; the DNA served to infer D and trimming. Across this sample there are roughly 260,000 clones, with approximately 91% seen only once. The ten largest clonotypes hold 2% to 3% of the sample.

The sequence links TRBV24-1 to TRBJ2-3; 7 bases in the middle match TRBD1. The receptor comes from a person in their late teens or twenties with COVID-19, enrolled during active disease. Sequencing was performed on peripheral blood. The CDR3 reads CATSDKQGWADTQYF. The nucleotide sequence reads as follows: TGTGCCACCAGTGACAAACAGGGGTGGGCAGATACGCAGTATTTT.